The 11 T cell receptor beta chains listed next were all sequenced from one sample in a study of T-cell memory formation after mild COVID-19. TCRdb called the 5' RACE reads again in MiXCR, with one record for every CDR3 protein. Altogether roughly 200,000 distinct CDR3 sequences are present, 9.5% to 10% being singletons, with the ten largest covering 3.5% to 4%. The specimen was PBMCs or a T cell subset sorted from them (not recorded which). These TCRs come from a man aged 18 to 29 who had mild COVID-19 (a few samples of this study predate the infection). Cell type and time point are not known.

This clonotype turned up a few times. The rearrangement joins TRBV2 to TRBJ2-7; the D call may be TRBD1 or TRBD2 (5 bases each). Germline V lookup: CDR1 SNHLY, CDR2 FYNNEI. Trimming left V 8 bases short and J 6 bases short, with 11 bases between. The CDR3 has 11 amino acids. DNA of the CDR3: TGTGCCAGCGGGGTTGGGGGCGAGCAGTACGTC. Translating gives CASGVGGEQYV.

This CDR3 reads CASKDGNTGELFF. CDR3 in DNA: TGTGCCAGCAAGGACGGTAACACCGGGGAGCTGTTTTTT. This sequence joins TRBV11-2 and TRBJ2-2, with D unclear. Trimming removed 7 bases at V and 2 bases at J, with 8 bases between. The CDR3 has 13 amino acids. CDR1 and CDR2 (germline): SGHAT, FQNNGV.

This clonotype was detected only a few times. The genes are TRBV5-1 and TRBJ2-7, with D maybe TRBD2 (6 bases). The ends were cut back, 2 bases at V and 0 bases at J, with 15 bases in the middle. This CDR3 is built from 16 residues. Germline lookup yields CDR1 SGHRS and CDR2 YFSETQ. The CDR3 DNA follows: TGCGCCAGCAGCTTCTCTATAGCGGAAGACTCCTACGAGCAGTACTTC. Translating it yields CASSFSIAEDSYEQYF.

The CDR3 bases are TGTGCCAGCAGCTTAGGACGGTTAGCTAACTATGGCTACACCTTC. Translation gives CASSLGRLANYGYTF. The chain employs TRBV11-2 and TRBJ1-2; D unclear. V was pared by 1 base and J by 0 bases, with 9 bases between. Germline V lookup: CDR1 SGHAT, CDR2 FQNNGV. There are 15 residues in the CDR3.

This clonotype came up a few times. The chain links TRBV29-1 to TRBJ2-1; 7 positions match TRBD1. The V segment lost 0 bases and the J segment 6 bases; nucleotides outside the gene matches: 11. Germline-derived CDR1 and CDR2 are SQVTM and ANQGSEA. This CDR3 contains 16 residues. The CDR3 reads CSVEDLEGAPFNEQFF. The CDR3 DNA follows: TGCAGCGTTGAAGATCTAGAGGGGGCGCCTTTCAATGAGCAGTTCTTC.

This clonotype was counted a few times. This sequence joins TRBV5-5 and TRBJ2-1, with 7 bases fitting TRBD1. Germline CDR1 and CDR2: SGHKS and YYEKEE (reference sequence). With 2 bases clipped from V and 4 bases from J, the junction kept 9 bases outside the gene matches. This CDR3 spans 16 amino acids. The CDR3 region has the DNA TGTGCCAGCAGCTTCGCGACGGGGACAGTTTACAATGAGCAGTTCTTC. It translates to CASSFATGTVYNEQFF.

This clonotype was counted between two and nine times. This chain joins TRBV6-2 or TRBV6-3 and TRBJ1-1; maybe TRBD1 (6 bases). The CDR3 consists of 17 residues. Trimming stripped 1 base from V and 4 bases from J, with 19 bases between. In germline, CDR1 is MNHEY, CDR2 SVGEGT. The DNA of the CDR3 is TGTGCCAGCAGTTACTTAACGACAGGCTCGGGGGCCACTGAAGCTTTCTTT. Amino acids: CASSYLTTGSGATEAFF.

Here the CDR3 reads CASSLGGQYYEQYF. The CDR3 DNA sequence: TGCGCCAGCAGCTTGGGGGGACAATACTACGAGCAGTACTTC. The chain combines TRBV5-1 with TRBJ2-7; D possibly corresponds to TRBD1 (6 bases). V lost 0 bases, J lost 3 bases, and 10 bases lay in between. There are 14 residues in the CDR3. CDR1 and CDR2 (germline): SGHRS, YFSETQ.

CDR3 sequence: CASSQGPSGGARETQYF. The CDR3 DNA sequence: TGTGCCAGCAGCCAGGGACCCAGCGGGGGGGCCAGGGAGACCCAGTACTTC. This sequence joins TRBV3-1 and TRBJ2-5, with TRBD2 matching 10 bases. Germline values: CDR1 LGHDT, CDR2 YNNKEL (reference sequence). CDR3 size: 17 residues. Unmatched junction bases numbered 12, after V lost 3 bases and J lost 5 bases.

The rearrangement joins TRBV9 to TRBJ2-3, with 9 bases that match TRBD2. V shed 2 bases and J 2 bases; nucleotides not matched to a gene: 3. CDR1 is SGDLS and CDR2 is YYNGEE in the germline V gene. There are 15 residues in the CDR3. CDR3 amino acids: CASSVASGATDTQYF. For the CDR3, the DNA is TGTGCCAGCAGCGTCGCTAGCGGGGCCACAGATACGCAGTATTTT.

The V gene is TRBV6-5, the J gene TRBJ1-1; D is unclear. V was pared by 2 bases and J by 5 bases, with 12 bases between. CDR1 and CDR2 (germline): MNHEY, SVGAGI. This CDR3 has 14 residues. CDR3 protein: CASSYLGRKTEAFF. The CDR3 DNA reads as TGTGCCAGCAGTTACCTGGGGAGGAAGACTGAAGCTTTCTTT.